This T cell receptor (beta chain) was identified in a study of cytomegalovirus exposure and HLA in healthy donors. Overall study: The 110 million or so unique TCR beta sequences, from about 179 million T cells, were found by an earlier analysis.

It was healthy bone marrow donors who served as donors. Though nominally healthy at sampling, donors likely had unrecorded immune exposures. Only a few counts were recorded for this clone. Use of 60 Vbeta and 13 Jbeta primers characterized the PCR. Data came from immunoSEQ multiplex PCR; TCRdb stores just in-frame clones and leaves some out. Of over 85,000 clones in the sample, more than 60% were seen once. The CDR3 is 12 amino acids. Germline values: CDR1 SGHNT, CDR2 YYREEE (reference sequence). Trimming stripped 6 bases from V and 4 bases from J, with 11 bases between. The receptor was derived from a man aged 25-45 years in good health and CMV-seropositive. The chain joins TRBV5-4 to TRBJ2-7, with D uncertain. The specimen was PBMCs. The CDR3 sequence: CASTVSRYEQYF. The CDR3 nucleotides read TGTGCCAGCACCGTTAGCCGGTACGAGCAGTACTTC.